This T cell receptor beta chain stems from a study of OX40 agonist ivuxolimab in advanced cancers. Study outcomes and limitations: At 0.1 to 3.0 mg/kg, clonal expansion of CD4+ and CD8+ blood T cells had occurred by week 6.

A word on this clone: Its antigen remains unknown.

From germline, CDR1 is SGHTA and CDR2 FQGTGA. There are 17 residues in the CDR3. Germline trimming cut 3 bases from V and 3 bases from J; bases unmatched to any gene: 9. TCRdb's table, derived via immunoSEQ multiplex PCR, lists solely in-frame clones and lacks some. The sample lists approximately 62,000 clones, 88% occurring once. The rearrangement uses TRBV7-3 and TRBJ2-7, with TRBD1 matching over 12 bases. The source material was CD4+ or CD8+ T cells sorted from blood, sampled in a trial of the OX40 agonist ivuxolimab. This TCR came from an adult with an advanced solid tumor such as melanoma, head and neck, liver or kidney cancer. The CDR3 DNA follows: TGTGCCAGCAGCTTTCGGGACAGGGGGCGGCGGATCTACGAGCAGTACTTC. Protein product: CASSFRDRGRRIYEQYF.